This T cell receptor (beta chain) was observed in a study of metastatic and nonmetastatic thyroid tumors. On the study more broadly: Blood and tumor or nodule tissue repertoires from malignant and benign thyroid patients were compared.

Study results and caveats: According to reports, the diversity of TCR beta was significantly higher in malignant thyroid tumors than in benign nodules, and this held in both blood and tumor samples.

Germline V gene sequence: CDR1 GTSNPN, CDR2 SVGIG (reference sequence). The CDR3 numbers 14 amino acids, ends counted. This clone was counted at least ten times. The antigen is not known. No DNA is shown, since the ends of the CDR3 on it are uncertain; the CDR3 is the one TCRdb lists. Ahead of thyroid surgery, no patient had received treatment of any kind. From the PCR reads, TCRdb re-called clones with MiXCR. This table holds about 25,000 clones, approximately 22% found once. The rearrangement joins TRBV30 to TRBJ1-6; the table's D call, TRBD1, has no DNA check behind it. The sequenced sample consisted of adjacent normal tissue. This receptor was identified in a female donor with papillary thyroid cancer or a benign thyroid nodule (not recorded which). Some clones in this sample may be carry-over from other donors' samples. The CDR3 here is CAWSVGTGAAVVHF.